The T cell receptor beta chain described here comes from a study of blood T cell repertoires in COVID-19. On the study more broadly: The cDNA or gDNA used as material had been derived from T cells, B-cell-depleted T cells, or PBMCs.

The CDR3 has 15 residues. Germline CDR1 and CDR2: LGHDT and YNNKEL (reference sequence). Trimming pared 4 bases from V and 0 bases from J, leaving 12 bases between. Authors' data handling: Reference gene primer amplification gave estimated nucleated cell counts. The protocol was immunoSEQ multiplex PCR, while the TCRdb copy is restricted to in-frame clones and leaves out a portion. V and J calls plus clone size are reproduced from that table; the DNA served to infer D and trimming. This repertoire shows around 40,000 clones, roughly 87% found once; its top ten account for 6.2%. This chain joins TRBV3-1 (or the pseudogene TRBV3-2) and TRBJ1-2; D unclear. Sequenced sample: peripheral blood. This sequence was found in a human donor in a cohort sampled during active COVID-19. The CDR3 reads CASSPKSGANYGYTF. The CDR3 DNA is TGTGCCAGCAGCCCAAAAAGTGGAGCTAACTATGGCTACACCTTC.